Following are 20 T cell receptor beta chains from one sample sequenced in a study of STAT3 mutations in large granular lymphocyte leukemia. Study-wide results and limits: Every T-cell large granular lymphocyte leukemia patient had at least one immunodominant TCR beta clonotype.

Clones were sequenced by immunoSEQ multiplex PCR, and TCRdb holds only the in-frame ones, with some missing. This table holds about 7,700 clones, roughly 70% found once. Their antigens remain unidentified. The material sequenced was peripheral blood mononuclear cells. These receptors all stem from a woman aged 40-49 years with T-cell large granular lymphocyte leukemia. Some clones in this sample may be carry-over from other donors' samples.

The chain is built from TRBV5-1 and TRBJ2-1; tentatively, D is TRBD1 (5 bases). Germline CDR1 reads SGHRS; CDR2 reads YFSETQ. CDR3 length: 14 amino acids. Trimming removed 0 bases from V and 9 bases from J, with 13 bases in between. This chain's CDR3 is CASSLARAQPEQFF. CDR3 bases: TGCGCCAGCAGCTTGGCCAGGGCGCAACCTGAGCAGTTCTTC. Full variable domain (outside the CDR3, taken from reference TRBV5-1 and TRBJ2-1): KAGVTQTPRYLIKTRGQQVTLSCSPISGHRSVSWYQQTPGQGLQFLFEYFSETQRNKGNFPGRFSGRQFSNSRSEMNVSTLELGDSALYLCASSLARAQPEQFFGPGTRLTVL.

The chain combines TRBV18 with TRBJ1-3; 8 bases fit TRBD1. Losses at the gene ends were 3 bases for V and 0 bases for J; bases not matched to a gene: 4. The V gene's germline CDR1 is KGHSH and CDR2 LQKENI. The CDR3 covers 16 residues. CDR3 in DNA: TGTGCCAGCTCACCTGGGACAGGTTTCTCTGGAAACACCATATATTTT. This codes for CASSPGTGFSGNTIYF.

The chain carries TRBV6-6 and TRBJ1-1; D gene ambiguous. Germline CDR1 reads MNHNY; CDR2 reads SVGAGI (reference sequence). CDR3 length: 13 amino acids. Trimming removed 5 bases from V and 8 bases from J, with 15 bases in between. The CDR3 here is CASSPWVIGEAFF. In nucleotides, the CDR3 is TGTGCCAGCAGTCCCTGGGTTATTGGGGAAGCTTTCTTT.

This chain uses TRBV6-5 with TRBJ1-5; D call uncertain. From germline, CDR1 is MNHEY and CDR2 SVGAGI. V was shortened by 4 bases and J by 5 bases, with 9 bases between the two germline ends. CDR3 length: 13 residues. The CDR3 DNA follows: TGTGCCAGCAGTTTGGGAGCCCATCAGCCCCAGCATTTT. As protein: CASSLGAHQPQHF.

CDR3 loop: CASSPTSGGPDTQYF. CDR3 DNA: TGTGCCAGCTCGCCGACTAGCGGGGGCCCAGATACGCAGTATTTT. The chain has TRBV18 and TRBJ2-3; TRBD2 agrees at 12 bases. Germline V gives CDR1 KGHSH, CDR2 LQKENI. This CDR3 comprises 15 residues. With 6 bases clipped from V and 4 bases from J, the junction kept 5 bases outside the gene matches.

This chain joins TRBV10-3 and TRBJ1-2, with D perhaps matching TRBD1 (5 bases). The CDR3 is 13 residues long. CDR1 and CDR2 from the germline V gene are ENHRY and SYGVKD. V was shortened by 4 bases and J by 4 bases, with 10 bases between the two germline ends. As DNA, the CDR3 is TGTGCCATCAGTGGCGGGGCATCCTATGGCTACACCTTC. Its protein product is CAISGGASYGYTF.

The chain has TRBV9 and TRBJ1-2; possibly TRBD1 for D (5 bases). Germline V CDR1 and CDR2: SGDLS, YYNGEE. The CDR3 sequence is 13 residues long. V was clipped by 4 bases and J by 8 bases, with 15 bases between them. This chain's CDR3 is CASSLGGGEGYTF. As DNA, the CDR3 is TGTGCCAGCAGCCTCGGGGGGGGTGAAGGCTACACCTTC.

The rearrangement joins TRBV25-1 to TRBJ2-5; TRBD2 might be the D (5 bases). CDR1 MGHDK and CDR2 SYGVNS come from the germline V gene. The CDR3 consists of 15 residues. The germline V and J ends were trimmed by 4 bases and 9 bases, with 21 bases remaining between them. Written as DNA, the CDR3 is TGTGCCAGCAGTGGAGGACGTACGGGCAGGCGGGCCCAGTACTTC. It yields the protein CASSGGRTGRRAQYF.

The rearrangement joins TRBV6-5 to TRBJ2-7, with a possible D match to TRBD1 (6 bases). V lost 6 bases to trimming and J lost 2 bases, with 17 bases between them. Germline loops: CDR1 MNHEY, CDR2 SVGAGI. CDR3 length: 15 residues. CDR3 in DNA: TGTGCCAGCAGCCAAAACAGGGACCCGACCTACGAGCAGTACTTC. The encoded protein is CASSQNRDPTYEQYF.

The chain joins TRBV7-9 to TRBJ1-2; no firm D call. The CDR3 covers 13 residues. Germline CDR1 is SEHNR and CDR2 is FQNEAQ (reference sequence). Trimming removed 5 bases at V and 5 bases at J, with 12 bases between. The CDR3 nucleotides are TGTGCCAGCAGCCCTGATTGGGTTTATGGCTACACCTTC. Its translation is CASSPDWVYGYTF.

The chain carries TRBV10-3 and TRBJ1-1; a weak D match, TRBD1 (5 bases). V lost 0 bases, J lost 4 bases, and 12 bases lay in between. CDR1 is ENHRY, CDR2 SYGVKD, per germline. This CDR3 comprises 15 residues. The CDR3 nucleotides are TGTGCCATCAGTGAGTCGACGACGGGGCGCACTGAAGCTTTCTTT. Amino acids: CAISESTTGRTEAFF.

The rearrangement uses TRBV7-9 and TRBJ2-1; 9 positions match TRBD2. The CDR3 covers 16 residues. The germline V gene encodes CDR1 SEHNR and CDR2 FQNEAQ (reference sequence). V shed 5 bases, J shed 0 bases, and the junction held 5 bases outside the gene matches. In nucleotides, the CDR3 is TGTGCCAGCAGCCGACTAGCGGATAGCTCCTACAATGAGCAGTTCTTC. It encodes CASSRLADSSYNEQFF.

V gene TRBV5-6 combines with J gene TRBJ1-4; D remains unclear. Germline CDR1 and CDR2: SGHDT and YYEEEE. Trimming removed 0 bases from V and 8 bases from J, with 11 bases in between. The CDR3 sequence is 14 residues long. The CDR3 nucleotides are TGTGCCAGCAGCTTGGTGAGGGCTGGGGAAAAACTGTTTTTT. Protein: CASSLVRAGEKLFF.

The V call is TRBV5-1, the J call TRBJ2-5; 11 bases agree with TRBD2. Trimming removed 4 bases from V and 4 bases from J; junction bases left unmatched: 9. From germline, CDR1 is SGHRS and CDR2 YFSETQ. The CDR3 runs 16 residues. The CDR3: CASSPKLAGVGETQYF. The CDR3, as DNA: TGCGCCAGCAGCCCGAAACTAGCGGGAGTGGGAGAGACCCAGTACTTC. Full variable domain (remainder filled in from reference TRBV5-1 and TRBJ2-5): KAGVTQTPRYLIKTRGQQVTLSCSPISGHRSVSWYQQTPGQGLQFLFEYFSETQRNKGNFPGRFSGRQFSNSRSEMNVSTLELGDSALYLCASSPKLAGVGETQYFGPGTRLLVL.

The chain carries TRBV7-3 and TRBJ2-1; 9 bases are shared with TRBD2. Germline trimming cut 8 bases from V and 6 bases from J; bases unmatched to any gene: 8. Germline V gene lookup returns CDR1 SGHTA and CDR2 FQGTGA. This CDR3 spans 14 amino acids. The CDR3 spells CASARLAEPNEQFF. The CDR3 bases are TGTGCCAGCGCCCGACTAGCGGAACCCAATGAGCAGTTCTTC.

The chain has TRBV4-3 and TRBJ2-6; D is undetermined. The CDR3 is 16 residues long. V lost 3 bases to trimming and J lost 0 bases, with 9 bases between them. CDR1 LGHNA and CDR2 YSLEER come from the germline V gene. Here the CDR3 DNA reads TGCGCCAGCAGCCAGGCTTGGGACTCTGGGGCCAACGTCCTGACTTTC. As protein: CASSQAWDSGANVLTF.

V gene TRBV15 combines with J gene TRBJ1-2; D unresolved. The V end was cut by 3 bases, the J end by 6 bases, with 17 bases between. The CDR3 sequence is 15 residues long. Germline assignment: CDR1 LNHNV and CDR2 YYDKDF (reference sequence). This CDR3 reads CATSSASSRSHGYTF. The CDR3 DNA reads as TGTGCCACCAGCAGCGCCAGCTCCAGGTCGCATGGCTACACCTTC.

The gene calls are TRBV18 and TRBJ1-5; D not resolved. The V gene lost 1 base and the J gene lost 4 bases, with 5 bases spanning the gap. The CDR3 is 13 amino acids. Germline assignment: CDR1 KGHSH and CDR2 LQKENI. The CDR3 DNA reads TGTGCCAGCTCACCACGGGATAATCAGCCCCAGCATTTT. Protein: CASSPRDNQPQHF.

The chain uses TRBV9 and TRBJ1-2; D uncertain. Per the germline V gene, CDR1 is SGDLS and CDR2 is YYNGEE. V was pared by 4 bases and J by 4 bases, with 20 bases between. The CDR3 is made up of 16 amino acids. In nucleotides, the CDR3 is TGTGCCAGCAGCCCCCGGTCTCGGGGTTTGGGCTATGGCTACACCTTC. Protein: CASSPRSRGLGYGYTF.

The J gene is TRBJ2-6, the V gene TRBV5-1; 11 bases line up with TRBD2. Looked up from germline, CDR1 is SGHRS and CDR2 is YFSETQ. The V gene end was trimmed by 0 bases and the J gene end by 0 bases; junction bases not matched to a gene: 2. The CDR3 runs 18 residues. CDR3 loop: CASSLGLAGSSGANVLTF. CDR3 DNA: TGCGCCAGCAGCTTGGGACTAGCGGGATCCTCTGGGGCCAACGTCCTGACTTTC.